The clone carrying this TCR beta chain was observed at least ten times. The sample comes from a study of metastatic and nonmetastatic thyroid tumors. TCRdb re-called the PCR reads through MiXCR. The sample consists of 20,000 to 30,000 clones, roughly 12% of them appearing once. None of the patients had undergone any treatment ahead of thyroid surgery. Sequenced input: blood. This clonotype originated in a female donor with papillary thyroid cancer or a benign thyroid nodule (not recorded which). Some clones in this sample may be carry-over from other donors' samples.

Here the CDR3 DNA reads TGTGCCAGCTCACCACAACTAGCGGGAGCGGAGACCCAGTACTTC. Amino acids: CASSPQLAGAETQYF. The chain uses TRBV18 and TRBJ2-5; 11 positions match TRBD2. This CDR3 region has 15 residues. Germline trimming cut 1 base from V and 5 bases from J; bases unmatched to any gene: 3. Per germline, CDR1 KGHSH and CDR2 LQKENI.